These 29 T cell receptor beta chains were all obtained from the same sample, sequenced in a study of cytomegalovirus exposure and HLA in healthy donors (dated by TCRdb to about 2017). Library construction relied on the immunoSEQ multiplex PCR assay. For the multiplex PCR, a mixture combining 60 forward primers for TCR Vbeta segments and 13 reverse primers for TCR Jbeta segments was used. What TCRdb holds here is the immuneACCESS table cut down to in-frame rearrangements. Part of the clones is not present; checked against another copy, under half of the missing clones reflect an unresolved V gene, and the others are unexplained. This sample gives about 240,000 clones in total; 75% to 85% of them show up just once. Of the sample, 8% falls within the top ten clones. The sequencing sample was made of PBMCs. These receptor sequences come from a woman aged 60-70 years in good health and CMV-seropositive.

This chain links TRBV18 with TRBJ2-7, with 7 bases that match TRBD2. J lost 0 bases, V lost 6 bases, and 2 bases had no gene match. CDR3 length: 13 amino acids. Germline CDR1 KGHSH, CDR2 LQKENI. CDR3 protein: CASSGGSSYEQYF. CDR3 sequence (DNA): TGTGCCAGCTCGGGCGGGAGCTCCTACGAGCAGTACTTC.

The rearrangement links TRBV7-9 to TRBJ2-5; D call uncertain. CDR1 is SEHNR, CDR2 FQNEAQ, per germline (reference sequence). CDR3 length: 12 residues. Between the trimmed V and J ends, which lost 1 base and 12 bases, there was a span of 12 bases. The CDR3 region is CASSLGPGSKYF. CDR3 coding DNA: TGTGCCAGCAGCTTAGGGCCAGGCTCGAAGTACTTC. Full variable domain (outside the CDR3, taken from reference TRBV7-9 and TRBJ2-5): DTGVSQNPRHKITKRGQNVTFRCDPISEHNRLYWYRQTLGQGPEFLTYFQNEAQLEKSRLLSDRFSAERPKGSFSTLEIQRTEQGDSAMYLCASSLGPGSKYFGPGTRLLVL.

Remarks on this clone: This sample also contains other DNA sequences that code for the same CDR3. DNA of the CDR3: TGTGCCATCAGTGTGGGCGGGAGCTCCTACAATGAGCAGTTCTTC. This gives the protein CAISVGGSSYNEQFF. V and J are TRBV10-3 and TRBJ2-1, with 7 bases identical to TRBD2. Trimming cost V 4 bases and J 0 bases; bases outside gene matches: 3. From germline, CDR1 is ENHRY and CDR2 SYGVKD. This CDR3 has 15 amino acids.

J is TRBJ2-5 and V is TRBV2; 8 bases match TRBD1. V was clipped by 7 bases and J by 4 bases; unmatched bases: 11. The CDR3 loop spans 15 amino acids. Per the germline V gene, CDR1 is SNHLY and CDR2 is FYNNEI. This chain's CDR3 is CASTPPLDRVETQYF. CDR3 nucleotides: TGTGCCAGCACCCCGCCCCTGGACAGGGTAGAGACCCAGTACTTC.

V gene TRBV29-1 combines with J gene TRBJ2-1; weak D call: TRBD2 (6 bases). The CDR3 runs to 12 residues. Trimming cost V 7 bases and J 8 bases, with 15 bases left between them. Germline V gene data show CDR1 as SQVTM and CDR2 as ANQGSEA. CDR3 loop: CSARPSGDEQFF. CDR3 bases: TGCAGCGCCCGGCCCTCGGGGGATGAGCAGTTCTTC.

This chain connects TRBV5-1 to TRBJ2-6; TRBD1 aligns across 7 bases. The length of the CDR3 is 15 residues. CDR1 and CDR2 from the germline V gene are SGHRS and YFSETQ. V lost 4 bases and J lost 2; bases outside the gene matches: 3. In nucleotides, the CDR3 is TGCGCCAGCAGCGCTGGACAGGCTGGGGCCAACGTCCTGACTTTC. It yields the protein CASSAGQAGANVLTF. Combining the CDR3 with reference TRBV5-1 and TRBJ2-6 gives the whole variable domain KAGVTQTPRYLIKTRGQQVTLSCSPISGHRSVSWYQQTPGQGLQFLFEYFSETQRNKGNFPGRFSGRQFSNSRSEMNVSTLELGDSALYLCASSAGQAGANVLTFGAGSRLTVL.

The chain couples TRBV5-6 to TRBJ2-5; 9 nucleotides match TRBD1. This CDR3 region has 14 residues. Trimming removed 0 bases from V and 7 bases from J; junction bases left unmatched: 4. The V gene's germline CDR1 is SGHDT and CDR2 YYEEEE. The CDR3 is CASSLGTGDGTQYF. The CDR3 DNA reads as TGTGCCAGCAGCTTGGGGACAGGGGATGGGACCCAGTACTTC.

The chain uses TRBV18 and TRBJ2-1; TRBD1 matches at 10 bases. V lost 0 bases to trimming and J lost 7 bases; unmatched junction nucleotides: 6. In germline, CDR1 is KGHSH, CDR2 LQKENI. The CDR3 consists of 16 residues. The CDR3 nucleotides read TGTGCCAGCTCACCACCAGGGACAGGGGTGCGGAATGAGCAGTTCTTC. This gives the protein CASSPPGTGVRNEQFF. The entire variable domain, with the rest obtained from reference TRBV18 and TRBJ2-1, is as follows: NAGVMQNPRHLVRRRGQEARLRCSPMKGHSHVYWYRQLPEEGLKFMVYLQKENIIDESGMPKERFSAEFPKEGPSILRIQQVVRGDSAAYFCASSPPGTGVRNEQFFGPGTRLTVL.

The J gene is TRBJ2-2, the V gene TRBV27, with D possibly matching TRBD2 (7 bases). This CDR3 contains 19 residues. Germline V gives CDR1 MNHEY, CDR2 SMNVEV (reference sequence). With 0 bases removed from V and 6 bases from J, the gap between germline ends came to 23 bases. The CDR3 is CASSLSLRGGLKMAGELFF. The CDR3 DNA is TGTGCCAGCAGTTTATCGCTCAGGGGAGGGCTGAAAATGGCCGGGGAGCTGTTTTTT.

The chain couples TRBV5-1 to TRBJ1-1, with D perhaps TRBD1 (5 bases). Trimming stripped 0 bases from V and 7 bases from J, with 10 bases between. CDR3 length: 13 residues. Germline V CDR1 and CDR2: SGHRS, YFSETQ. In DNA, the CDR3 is TGCGCCAGCAGCTTGGGTGGGAGGGGTGAAGCTTTCTTT. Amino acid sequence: CASSLGGRGEAFF. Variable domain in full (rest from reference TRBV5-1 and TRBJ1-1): KAGVTQTPRYLIKTRGQQVTLSCSPISGHRSVSWYQQTPGQGLQFLFEYFSETQRNKGNFPGRFSGRQFSNSRSEMNVSTLELGDSALYLCASSLGGRGEAFFGQGTRLTVV.

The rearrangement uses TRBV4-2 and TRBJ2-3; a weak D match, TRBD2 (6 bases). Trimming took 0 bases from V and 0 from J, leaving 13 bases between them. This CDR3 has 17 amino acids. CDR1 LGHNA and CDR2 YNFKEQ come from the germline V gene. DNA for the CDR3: TGTGCCAGCAGCCAAGAATCCCTAGCGCCTAGCACAGATACGCAGTATTTT. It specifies CASSQESLAPSTDTQYF.

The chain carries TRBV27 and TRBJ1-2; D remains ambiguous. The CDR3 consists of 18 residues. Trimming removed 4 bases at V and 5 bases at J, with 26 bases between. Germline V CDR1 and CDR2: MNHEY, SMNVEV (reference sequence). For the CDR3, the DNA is TGTGCCAGCAGTTCCTCCGGGATAGGGATATTCCGAAGATATGGCTACACCTTC. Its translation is CASSSSGIGIFRRYGYTF.

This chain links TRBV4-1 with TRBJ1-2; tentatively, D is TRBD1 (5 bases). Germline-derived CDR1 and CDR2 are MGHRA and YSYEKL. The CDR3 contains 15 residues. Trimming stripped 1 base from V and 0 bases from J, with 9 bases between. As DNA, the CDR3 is TGCGCCAGCAGCCAAGGGGGCGGAGCTAACTATGGCTACACCTTC. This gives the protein CASSQGGGANYGYTF.

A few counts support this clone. The DNA for the CDR3 is TGCGCCAGCAGCTCCTTGAAATGGACTCAAACCTACGAGCAGTACTTC. Amino acid sequence: CASSSLKWTQTYEQYF. This sequence joins TRBV5-1 and TRBJ2-7, with D perhaps TRBD2 (5 bases). V lost 3 bases to trimming and J lost 2 bases, with 18 bases between them. The CDR3 covers 16 residues. CDR1 is SGHRS and CDR2 is YFSETQ in the germline V gene. The whole variable domain, filled in from reference TRBV5-1 and TRBJ2-7, reads KAGVTQTPRYLIKTRGQQVTLSCSPISGHRSVSWYQQTPGQGLQFLFEYFSETQRNKGNFPGRFSGRQFSNSRSEMNVSTLELGDSALYLCASSSLKWTQTYEQYFGPGTRLTVT.

Here the CDR3 reads CASSPGLAGRETQYF. The CDR3 DNA follows: TGTGCCAGCAGTCCCGGACTAGCGGGAAGAGAGACCCAGTACTTC. This chain joins TRBV6-1 and TRBJ2-5, with TRBD2 matching over 12 bases. V lost 5 bases and J lost 4; bases outside the gene matches: 5. This CDR3 contains 15 residues. Germline-derived CDR1 and CDR2 are MNHNS and SASEGT.

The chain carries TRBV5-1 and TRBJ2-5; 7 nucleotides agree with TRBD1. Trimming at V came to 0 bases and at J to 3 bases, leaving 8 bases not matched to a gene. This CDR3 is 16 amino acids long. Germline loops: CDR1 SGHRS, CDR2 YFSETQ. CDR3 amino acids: CASSLAQGVREETQYF. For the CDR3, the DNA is TGCGCCAGCAGCTTGGCTCAGGGGGTGAGGGAAGAGACCCAGTACTTC. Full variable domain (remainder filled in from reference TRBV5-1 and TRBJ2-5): KAGVTQTPRYLIKTRGQQVTLSCSPISGHRSVSWYQQTPGQGLQFLFEYFSETQRNKGNFPGRFSGRQFSNSRSEMNVSTLELGDSALYLCASSLAQGVREETQYFGPGTRLLVL.

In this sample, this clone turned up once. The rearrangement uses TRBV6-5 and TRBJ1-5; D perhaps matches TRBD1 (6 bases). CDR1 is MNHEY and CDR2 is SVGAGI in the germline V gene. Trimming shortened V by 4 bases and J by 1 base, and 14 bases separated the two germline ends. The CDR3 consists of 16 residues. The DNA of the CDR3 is TGTGCCAGCAGTTCTAGGGGGAAGTGGAGCAATCAGCCCCAGCATTTT. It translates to CASSSRGKWSNQPQHF.

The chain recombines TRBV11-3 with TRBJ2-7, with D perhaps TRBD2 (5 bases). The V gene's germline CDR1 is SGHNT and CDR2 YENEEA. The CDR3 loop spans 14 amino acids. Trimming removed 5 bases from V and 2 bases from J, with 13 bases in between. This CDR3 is CASSLGGSTYEQYF. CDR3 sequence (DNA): TGTGCCAGCAGCCTAGGAGGTTCTACCTACGAGCAGTACTTC.

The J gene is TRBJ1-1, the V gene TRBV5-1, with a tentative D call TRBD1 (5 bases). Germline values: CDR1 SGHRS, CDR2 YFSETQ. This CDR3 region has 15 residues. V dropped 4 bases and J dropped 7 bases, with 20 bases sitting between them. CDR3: CASSRRGQGGDEAFF. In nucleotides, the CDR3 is TGCGCCAGCAGCCGTCGCGGGCAGGGAGGGGATGAAGCTTTCTTT.

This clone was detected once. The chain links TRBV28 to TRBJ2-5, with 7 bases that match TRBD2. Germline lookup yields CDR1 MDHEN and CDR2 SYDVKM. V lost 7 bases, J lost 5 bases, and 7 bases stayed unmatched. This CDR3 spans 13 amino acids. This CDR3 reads CASTGGVGETQYF. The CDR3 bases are TGTGCCAGCACGGGAGGAGTAGGGGAGACCCAGTACTTC.

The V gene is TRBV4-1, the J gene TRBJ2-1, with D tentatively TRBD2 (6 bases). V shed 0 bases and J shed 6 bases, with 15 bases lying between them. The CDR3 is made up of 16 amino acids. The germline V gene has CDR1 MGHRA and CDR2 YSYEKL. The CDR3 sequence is CASSQDPGLLANEQFF. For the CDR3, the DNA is TGCGCCAGCAGCCAAGACCCGGGACTCCTGGCCAATGAGCAGTTCTTC.

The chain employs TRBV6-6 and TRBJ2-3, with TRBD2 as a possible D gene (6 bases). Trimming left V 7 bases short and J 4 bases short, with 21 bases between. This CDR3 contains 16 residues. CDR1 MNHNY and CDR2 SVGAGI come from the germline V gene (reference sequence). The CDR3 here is CASTTGARGISDTQYF. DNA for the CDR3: TGTGCCAGCACCACTGGCGCTCGGGGGATTTCAGATACGCAGTATTTT.

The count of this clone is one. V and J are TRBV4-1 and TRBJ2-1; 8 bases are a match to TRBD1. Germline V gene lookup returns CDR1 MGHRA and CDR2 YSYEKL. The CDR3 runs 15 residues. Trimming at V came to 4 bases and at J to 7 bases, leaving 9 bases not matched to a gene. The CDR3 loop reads CASSLPGQGINEQFF. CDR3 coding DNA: TGCGCCAGCAGCCTTCCCGGACAGGGAATTAATGAGCAGTTCTTC.

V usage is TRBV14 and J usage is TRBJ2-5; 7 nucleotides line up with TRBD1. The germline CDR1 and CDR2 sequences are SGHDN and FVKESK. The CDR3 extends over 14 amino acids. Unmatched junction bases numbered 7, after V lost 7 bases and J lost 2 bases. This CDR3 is CASTRTGEQETQYF. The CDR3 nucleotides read TGTGCCAGCACCCGGACAGGCGAACAAGAGACCCAGTACTTC.

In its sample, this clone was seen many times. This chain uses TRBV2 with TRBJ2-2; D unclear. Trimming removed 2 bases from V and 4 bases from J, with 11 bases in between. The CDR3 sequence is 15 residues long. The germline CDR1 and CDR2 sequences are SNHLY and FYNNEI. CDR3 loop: CASSEIEPSTGELFF. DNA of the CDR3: TGTGCCAGCAGTGAAATAGAGCCTTCCACCGGGGAGCTGTTTTTT.

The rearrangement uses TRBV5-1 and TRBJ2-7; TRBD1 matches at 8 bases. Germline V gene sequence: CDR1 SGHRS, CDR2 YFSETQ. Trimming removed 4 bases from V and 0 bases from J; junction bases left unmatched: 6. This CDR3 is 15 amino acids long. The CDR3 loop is CASSPGGTGSYEQYF. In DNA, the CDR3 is TGCGCCAGCAGCCCCGGCGGGACAGGCTCCTACGAGCAGTACTTC. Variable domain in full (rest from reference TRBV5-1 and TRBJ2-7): KAGVTQTPRYLIKTRGQQVTLSCSPISGHRSVSWYQQTPGQGLQFLFEYFSETQRNKGNFPGRFSGRQFSNSRSEMNVSTLELGDSALYLCASSPGGTGSYEQYFGPGTRLTVT.

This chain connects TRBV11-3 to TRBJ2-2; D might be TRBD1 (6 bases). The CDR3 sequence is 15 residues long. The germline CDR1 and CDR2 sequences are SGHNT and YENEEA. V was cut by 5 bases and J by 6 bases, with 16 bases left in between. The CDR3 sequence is CASSPTGSKAGELFF. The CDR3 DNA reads TGTGCCAGCAGCCCGACAGGTTCGAAGGCCGGGGAGCTGTTTTTT.

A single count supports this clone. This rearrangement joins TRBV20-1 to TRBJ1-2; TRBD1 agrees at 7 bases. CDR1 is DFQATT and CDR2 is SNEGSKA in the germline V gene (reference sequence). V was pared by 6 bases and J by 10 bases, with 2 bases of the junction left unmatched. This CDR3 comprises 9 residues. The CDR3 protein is CSAQGVYTF. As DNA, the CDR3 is TGCAGTGCCCAGGGGGTCTACACCTTC.

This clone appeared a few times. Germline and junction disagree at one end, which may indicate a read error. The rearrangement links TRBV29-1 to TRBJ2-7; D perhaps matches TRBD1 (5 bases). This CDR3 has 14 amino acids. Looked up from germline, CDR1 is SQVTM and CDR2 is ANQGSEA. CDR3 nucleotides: TGCAGCGTTGTAGGGTTAGACAGCTCCCACGAGCAGTACTTC. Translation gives CSVVGLDSSHEQYF.